This TCR beta chain was documented in a study of PD-L1 blockade in urothelial cancer. Here immunoSEQ multiplex PCR was the method, and the copy in TCRdb shows in-frame clones only, minus some. Of 70,000 to 80,000 clones in the sample, around four fifths were seen once. CDR3 length: 14 residues. Germline CDR1 LNHDA, CDR2 SQIVND (reference sequence). V shed 1 base and J shed 5 bases, with 9 bases lying between them. This clone showed up just a few times. Described time point: pretreatment peripheral blood. The receptor comes from a man aged 40-49 years with urothelial cancer. V is TRBV19 and J is TRBJ1-5; D is unclear. Source: PBMCs, taken around atezolizumab (anti-PD-L1) treatment. This chain's CDR3 is CASSIANEDQPQHF. DNA of the CDR3: TGTGCCAGTAGTATAGCAAACGAGGATCAGCCCCAGCATTTT.